The 28 T cell receptor beta chains below were found in one sample sequenced in a study of CD8 T cells in Susac syndrome. Random hexamers were used to reverse transcribe the RNA input (roughly 0.5 to 1 ug). TCRdb ran MiXCR on the immunoSEQ multiplex PCR reads and lists one entry per CDR3 protein. The sample records approximately 100,000 distinct CDR3 sequences, 95% to 98% being singletons. Sequencing was performed on CD4+ T cells from PBMCs. These receptors originate from a human donor in good health.

The chain carries TRBV3-1 and TRBJ1-6, with a tentative D call TRBD1 (5 bases). Trimming removed 1 base at V and 5 bases at J, with 9 bases between. Germline-derived CDR1 and CDR2 are LGHDT and YNNKEL (reference sequence). The CDR3 totals 15 residues. The CDR3 sequence is CASSQGSRDNSPLHF. The CDR3 nucleotides read TGTGCCAGCAGCCAAGGTTCCAGGGATAATTCACCCCTCCACTTT.

The rearrangement joins TRBV7-9 to TRBJ1-5; D is ambiguous. Germline-derived CDR1 and CDR2 are SEHNR and FQNEAQ (reference sequence). V was trimmed by 2 bases and J by 5 bases, leaving 7 bases between them. The length of the CDR3 is 13 residues. The CDR3 loop reads CASSLLTDQPQHF. For the CDR3, the DNA is TGTGCCAGCAGCTTATTGACTGATCAGCCCCAGCATTTT. The full variable domain, in which reference TRBV7-9 and TRBJ1-5 provide the parts outside the CDR3, is DTGVSQNPRHKITKRGQNVTFRCDPISEHNRLYWYRQTLGQGPEFLTYFQNEAQLEKSRLLSDRFSAERPKGSFSTLEIQRTEQGDSAMYLCASSLLTDQPQHFGDGTRLSIL.

This rearrangement joins TRBV7-9 to TRBJ2-7; D gene unclear. Germline CDR1 reads SEHNR; CDR2 reads FQNEAQ (reference sequence). With 5 bases removed from V and 7 bases from J, the gap between germline ends came to 12 bases. This CDR3 region has 12 residues. The CDR3 bases are TGTGCCAGCAGCGCGAGCTGGGAAGAGCAGTACTTC. Amino acid sequence: CASSASWEEQYF.

In DNA, the CDR3 is TGTGCCAGCAGCCAACGGGGGCAACTTTCCCAGTACTTC. This gives the protein CASSQRGQLSQYF. The chain uses TRBV3-1 and TRBJ2-5; D could derive from TRBD1 or TRBD2 (6 bases each). The ends were cut back, 2 bases at V and 9 bases at J, with 13 bases in the middle. Germline V gene sequence: CDR1 LGHDT, CDR2 YNNKEL (reference sequence). CDR3 length: 13 residues.

This chain uses TRBV4-1 with TRBJ2-1; 9 bases fit TRBD1. This CDR3 has 12 amino acids. The trim removed 6 bases at V and 10 bases at J, leaving 4 bases unmatched. Germline CDR1 is MGHRA and CDR2 is YSYEKL. CDR3 coding DNA: TGCGCCAGCAGAGGCACAGGGGGCGAGCAGTTCTTC. The encoded protein is CASRGTGGEQFF.

This chain uses TRBV28 with TRBJ1-2; D is undetermined. The CDR3 totals 14 residues. Germline CDR1 is MDHEN and CDR2 is SYDVKM. V lost 1 base to trimming and J lost 6 bases, with 12 bases between them. CDR3 amino acids: CASSLSQHPHGYTF. DNA for the CDR3: TGTGCCAGCAGTTTATCCCAACATCCCCATGGCTACACCTTC.

The chain employs TRBV29-1 and TRBJ1-1, with 9 positions matching TRBD1. Germline trimming cut 6 bases from V and 2 bases from J; bases unmatched to any gene: 4. This CDR3 has 13 residues. Germline CDR1 SQVTM, CDR2 ANQGSEA. The CDR3 DNA follows: TGCAGCGTCGCACAGGGGGCAAACACTGAAGCTTTCTTT. It is translated as CSVAQGANTEAFF. Filled out from reference TRBV29-1 and TRBJ1-1, the complete variable domain reads SAVISQKPSRDICQRGTSLTIQCQVDSQVTMMFWYRQQPGQSLTLIATANQGSEATYESGFVIDKFPISRPNLTFSTLTVSNMSPEDSSIYLCSVAQGANTEAFFGQGTRLTVV.

The chain employs TRBV12-3 or TRBV12-4 and TRBJ1-2; no clear D gene. Trimming removed 5 bases at V and 6 bases at J, with 13 bases between. This CDR3 is built from 13 residues. The CDR3 DNA is TGTGCCAGCAGTGCCCCGGGCAGCAATGGCTACACCTTC. Protein sequence: CASSAPGSNGYTF.

The chain uses TRBV6-6 and TRBJ1-3, with D perhaps matching TRBD1 (5 bases). Germline loops: CDR1 MNHNY, CDR2 SVGAGI (reference sequence). CDR3 length: 14 residues. The ends were cut back, 6 bases at V and 1 base at J, with 10 bases in the middle. The CDR3 nucleotides are TGTGCCAGCAGCCTTGGGGGATCTGGAAACACCATATATTTT. Translating gives CASSLGGSGNTIYF.

The rearrangement uses TRBV29-1 and TRBJ2-2; tentatively, D is TRBD1 (6 bases). The CDR3 is 14 residues long. Per the germline V gene, CDR1 is SQVTM and CDR2 is ANQGSEA. Trimming cost V 2 bases and J 7 bases, with 14 bases left between them. The CDR3 protein is CSVEQGLWDGELFF. The CDR3 nucleotides are TGCAGCGTTGAACAGGGGCTCTGGGACGGGGAGCTGTTTTTT.

This rearrangement joins TRBV5-8 to TRBJ2-7, with 8 bases that match TRBD1. V lost 4 bases, J lost 0 bases, and 6 bases stayed unmatched. The CDR3 totals 15 residues. In germline, CDR1 is SGHTS, CDR2 YDEGEE. The CDR3 nucleotides read TGTGCCAGCAGCCAAGGGGACAGGAGCTCCTACGAGCAGTACTTC. Translating it yields CASSQGDRSSYEQYF.

The chain uses TRBV12-3 or TRBV12-4 and TRBJ2-5; a possible D gene is TRBD1 (6 bases). The length of the CDR3 is 16 residues. V was shortened by 5 bases and J by 1 base, with 17 bases between the two germline ends. CDR3 region: CASSRQGKKAQETQYF. CDR3 nucleotides: TGTGCCAGCAGTCGTCAGGGGAAAAAGGCCCAAGAGACCCAGTACTTC.

The J gene is TRBJ2-7, the V gene TRBV9; D remains ambiguous. Trimming shortened V by 4 bases and J by 3 bases, and 8 bases separated the two germline ends. Germline CDR1 and CDR2: SGDLS and YYNGEE. The CDR3 is made up of 12 amino acids. The CDR3 loop reads CASSYYRYEQYF. Written as DNA, the CDR3 is TGTGCCAGCAGCTATTACCGCTACGAGCAGTACTTC.

The chain links TRBV2 to TRBJ2-1; D is uncertain. Germline assignment: CDR1 SNHLY and CDR2 FYNNEI. V was trimmed by 6 bases and J by 7 bases, leaving 16 bases between them. This CDR3 has 14 residues. In nucleotides, the CDR3 is TGTGCCAGCAGACCGAATGCAGCCGGGAATGAGCAGTTCTTC. It is translated as CASRPNAAGNEQFF. The full variable domain, its missing parts supplied by reference TRBV2 and TRBJ2-1, is EPEVTQTPSHQVTQMGQEVILRCVPISNHLYFYWYRQILGQKVEFLVSFYNNEISEKSEIFDDQFSVERPDGSNFTLKIRSTKLEDSAMYFCASRPNAAGNEQFFGPGTRLTVL.

The CDR3 is CASSQISSGAPSEYF. The CDR3 bases are TGTGCCAGCAGCCAGATTTCTTCCGGGGCCCCGAGCGAGTACTTC. V is TRBV3-1 and J is TRBJ2-7, with D perhaps assigned TRBD1 or TRBD2 (5 bases each). The CDR3 is 15 amino acids. The ends were cut back, 3 bases at V and 11 bases at J, with 23 bases in the middle. Germline V gene lookup returns CDR1 LGHDT and CDR2 YNNKEL (reference sequence).

The chain has TRBV7-3 and TRBJ2-1, with a possible D match to TRBD2 (6 bases). The V end was cut by 0 bases, the J end by 8 bases, with 23 bases between. The CDR3 contains 18 residues. Germline CDR1 SGHTA, CDR2 FQGTGA. The CDR3 protein is CASSLTSGGRKFTHEQFF. DNA of the CDR3: TGTGCCAGCAGCTTAACGTCAGGAGGGCGCAAATTCACCCATGAGCAGTTCTTC.

The V call is TRBV5-1, the J call TRBJ2-2; 7 nucleotides align to TRBD1. Germline CDR1 SGHRS, CDR2 YFSETQ. The CDR3 is 15 amino acids. V was clipped by 0 bases and J by 5 bases; unmatched bases: 4. The CDR3 DNA reads as TGCGCCAGCAGCTTGGAGGGGGCGAGTACCGGGGAGCTGTTTTTT. The encoded protein is CASSLEGASTGELFF. Drawing the rest from reference TRBV5-1 and TRBJ2-2, the complete variable domain is KAGVTQTPRYLIKTRGQQVTLSCSPISGHRSVSWYQQTPGQGLQFLFEYFSETQRNKGNFPGRFSGRQFSNSRSEMNVSTLELGDSALYLCASSLEGASTGELFFGEGSRLTVL.

The J gene is TRBJ2-7, the V gene TRBV5-1; a possible D gene is TRBD1 (6 bases). Germline assignment: CDR1 SGHRS and CDR2 YFSETQ. This CDR3 comprises 15 residues. V lost 0 bases, J lost 3 bases, and 13 bases lay in between. For the CDR3, the DNA is TGCGCCAGCAGCTTGGACGGGACACCCAACTACGAGCAGTACTTC. The encoded protein is CASSLDGTPNYEQYF.

The V and J genes are TRBV19 and TRBJ2-7, with 9 bases that match TRBD1. Germline loops: CDR1 LNHDA, CDR2 SQIVND (reference sequence). The ends lost 5 bases at V and 3 bases at J; junction bases unmatched: 11. The CDR3 is 16 residues long. The CDR3 DNA is TGTGCCAGTAGTTCTTCTCCGGGACAGGGTTTCTACGAGCAGTACTTC. Encoded protein: CASSSSPGQGFYEQYF.

This clonotype was counted once. The rearrangement joins TRBV6-5 to TRBJ2-1; tentative D call: TRBD2 (6 bases). The CDR3 has 17 residues. Germline-derived CDR1 and CDR2 are MNHEY and SVGAGI. V was shortened by 0 bases and J by 9 bases, with 21 bases between the two germline ends. CDR3 nucleotide sequence: TGTGCCAGCAGTTACTCGCCGGGGGTATATGGCCATGGTGAGCAGTTCTTC. Its translation: CASSYSPGVYGHGEQFF.

The chain is built from TRBV4-1 and TRBJ2-7; TRBD2 agrees at 9 bases. This CDR3 region has 17 residues. Germline V gene sequence: CDR1 MGHRA, CDR2 YSYEKL. The V and J ends lost 1 base and 0 bases, in that order; junction bases with no gene match: 7. CDR3 nucleotides: TGCGCCAGCAGCCAAGGGCTAGCGGGACCTACCTCCTACGAGCAGTACTTC. Amino acids: CASSQGLAGPTSYEQYF.

The J gene is TRBJ2-7, the V gene TRBV7-2, with D tentatively TRBD2 (6 bases). V lost 5 bases to trimming and J lost 0 bases, with 11 bases between them. The CDR3 runs 14 residues. CDR1 is SGHTA and CDR2 is FQGNSA in the germline V gene. The CDR3 spells CASSAGLISYEQYF. As DNA, the CDR3 is TGTGCCAGCAGCGCCGGACTAATCTCCTACGAGCAGTACTTC.

This clonotype was seen once. The chain is built from TRBV6-2 or TRBV6-3 and TRBJ2-1; no clear D. The CDR3 has 12 amino acids. Trimming pared 5 bases from V and 7 bases from J, leaving 9 bases between. The germline V gene has CDR1 MNHEY and CDR2 SVGEGT. For the CDR3, the DNA is TGTGCCAGCAGTCGCCGAGAAAATGAGCAGTTCTTC. Its protein is CASSRRENEQFF.

The V and J genes are TRBV12-3 or TRBV12-4 and TRBJ1-5; D may be TRBD1 (5 bases). The CDR3 runs 14 residues. V lost 4 bases and J lost 4, with 11 bases in between. CDR3 loop: CASSSGSGNQPQHF. The CDR3 bases are TGTGCCAGCAGTTCAGGGTCGGGGAATCAGCCCCAGCATTTT.

This rearrangement joins TRBV6-5 to TRBJ2-1, with 9 positions matching TRBD2. CDR1 and CDR2 (germline): MNHEY, SVGAGI. V was clipped by 2 bases and J by 8 bases; unmatched bases: 4. This CDR3 contains 14 residues. CDR3 sequence reads: CASSYEAGGYEQFF. DNA of the CDR3: TGTGCCAGCAGTTACGAAGCGGGAGGTTATGAGCAGTTCTTC.

This chain connects TRBV4-3 to TRBJ1-4; 10 nucleotides match TRBD1. Trimming removed 0 bases from V and 6 bases from J; junction bases left unmatched: 1. The CDR3 is 15 amino acids. CDR1 is LGHNA and CDR2 is YSLEER in the germline V gene. The CDR3 loop reads CASSQEGQGYEKLFF. CDR3 coding DNA: TGCGCCAGCAGCCAAGAGGGACAGGGGTATGAAAAACTGTTTTTT.

The chain has TRBV10-3 and TRBJ2-1, with TRBD2 matching over 14 bases. This CDR3 region has 16 residues. The ends lost 6 bases at V and 9 bases at J; junction bases unmatched: 10. CDR1 and CDR2 (germline): ENHRY, SYGVKD. CDR3 DNA sequence: TGTGCCATCAGGGGGGCCGGGACTAGCGGGAGCGGTGAGCAGTTCTTC. This encodes CAIRGAGTSGSGEQFF.

The chain carries TRBV25-1 and TRBJ1-2; TRBD1 matches at 7 bases. V was pared by 5 bases and J by 2 bases, with 2 bases of the junction left unmatched. Looked up from germline, CDR1 is MGHDK and CDR2 is SYGVNS. The CDR3 length is 13 residues. The CDR3 DNA reads as TGTGCCAGCAGTAAGGGACAGAACTATGGCTACACCTTC. Protein: CASSKGQNYGYTF.